A selection of T cell receptor beta chains follows, all from one sample in a study of T-cell reconstitution after alpha-beta-depleted transplantation in children. TCRdb analysed the PCR reads with MiXCR anew, one entry per CDR3 protein. The sample has a few hundred thousand distinct CDR3 sequences, about 9.4% seen once. The sequences come from PBMCs, collected before TCRalphabeta/CD19-depleted stem cell transplant. These receptors all stem from a boy in the first two years of life with acute myeloid leukemia, due to receive a stem cell transplant. CDR3s leave out the opening cysteine and the closing phenylalanine or tryptophan. Each record gives: V gene, J gene, CDR3 protein.

TRBV6-1	TRBJ2-1	ASNGGLGYNEQF
TRBV15	TRBJ2-3	ATSSGQGGSDTQY
TRBV7-3	TRBJ2-3	ASSLTRTSGTTDTRY
TRBV11-2	TRBJ2-7	ASSSTTGPPGHEQY
TRBV28	TRBJ2-4	ASSLQLADKNIQY
TRBV20-1	TRBJ2-7	SARDEAGDLAEQY
TRBV5-1	TRBJ2-3	ASSRRELAADTQY
TRBV19	TRBJ1-1	ASSTAASTEAF
TRBV28	TRBJ2-7	ASRQTGTGVEQY
TRBV3-1	TRBJ1-6	ASSQVGGYNSPLH
TRBV7-9	TRBJ2-7	ASSLIGTSAYEQY
TRBV12-3/TRBV12-4	TRBJ2-7	ASRGETHEQY
TRBV20-1	TRBJ2-3	SASGLAGVTSTDTQY
TRBV7-2	TRBJ1-6	ASSFGQGNQSPLH
TRBV7-2	TRBJ1-4	ASSPDRGEKLF
TRBV5-1	TRBJ2-5	ASSLKGQETQY
TRBV10-3	TRBJ1-6	AISDPQGKINSPLH
TRBV4-1	TRBJ1-2	ASSAGPFVDGYT
TRBV28	TRBJ1-5	ASSPRTVINQPHLY